The rows below give T cell receptor beta chains drawn from one sample of a study of radiation and T cells in renal cell carcinoma. The assay was immunoSEQ multiplex PCR, and TCRdb's table has in-frame clones only and misses some. Here the sample spans approximately 70,000 clones, about 74% being singletons. Specimen: blood, collected from a patient whose treatment included radiotherapy and nephrectomy. The receptors stem from a man aged 60-69 years with renal cell carcinoma. Both conserved end residues are part of each CDR3. The order of the fields is V gene, clone size, J gene, D gene, CDR3 DNA, CDR3 protein. D genes are given only for firm matches. Size values are once, few and many counts, or a class for expanded clones, and some rows have none.

v_call: TRBV11-3
clone_size: NA
j_call: TRBJ2-2
d_call: TRBD1
cdr3_nt: TGTGCCAGCAGCGAGGGACAGGGGGCCGCCGGGGAGCTGTTTTTT
cdr3_aa: CASSEGQGAAGELFF

v_call: TRBV18
clone_size: NA
j_call: TRBJ2-5
d_call: TRBD1
cdr3_nt: TGTGCCAGCTCACCCCGGACAGGGCAAGAGACCCAGTACTTC
cdr3_aa: CASSPRTGQETQYF

v_call: TRBV29-1
clone_size: NA
j_call: TRBJ1-3
d_call: NA
cdr3_nt: TGCAGCGTTAGACAGAGCCTCAACTCTGGAAACACCATATATTTT
cdr3_aa: CSVRQSLNSGNTIYF

v_call: TRBV19
clone_size: NA
j_call: TRBJ1-1
d_call: NA
cdr3_nt: TGTGCCAGTAGTAACCCGGACAGGAACACTGAAGCTTTCTTT
cdr3_aa: CASSNPDRNTEAFF

v_call: TRBV7-2
clone_size: NA
j_call: TRBJ1-5
d_call: NA
cdr3_nt: TGTGCCAGCAGCTTAGGGGGGTTCAATCAGCCCCAGCATTTT
cdr3_aa: CASSLGGFNQPQHF

v_call: TRBV4-1
clone_size: once
j_call: TRBJ1-3
d_call: NA
cdr3_nt: TGCGCCAGCAGCCCGGATTTGAGTCAGTCTGGAAACACCATATATTTT
cdr3_aa: CASSPDLSQSGNTIYF

v_call: TRBV11-2
clone_size: NA
j_call: TRBJ2-1
d_call: NA
cdr3_nt: TGTGCCAGCAGTTTCAACAATGAGCAGTTCTTC
cdr3_aa: CASSFNNEQFF

v_call: TRBV19
clone_size: NA
j_call: TRBJ2-1
d_call: TRBD2
cdr3_nt: TGTGCCAGTACGGCGACTAGCGGGAGCAATGAGCAGTTCTTC
cdr3_aa: CASTATSGSNEQFF

v_call: TRBV5-1
clone_size: NA
j_call: TRBJ2-7
d_call: TRBD2
cdr3_nt: TGCGCCAGCAGCCCGGGACTAGCGGGAACCTACGAGCAGTACTTC
cdr3_aa: CASSPGLAGTYEQYF

v_call: TRBV7-9
clone_size: few
j_call: TRBJ2-3
d_call: NA
cdr3_nt: TGTGCCAGCAGCCCAACGTCTAGCACAGATACGCAGTATTTT
cdr3_aa: CASSPTSSTDTQYF

v_call: TRBV5-5
clone_size: few
j_call: TRBJ2-3
d_call: NA
cdr3_nt: TGTGCCAGCAGCTTGGTTGGGGGCAACACAGATACGCAGTATTTT
cdr3_aa: CASSLVGGNTDTQYF

v_call: TRBV19
clone_size: NA
j_call: TRBJ1-2
d_call: NA
cdr3_nt: TGTGCCAGTAGTATGGAGGGATTTAACTATGGCTACACCTTC
cdr3_aa: CASSMEGFNYGYTF

v_call: TRBV5-1
clone_size: NA
j_call: TRBJ2-5
d_call: TRBD1
cdr3_nt: TGCGCCAGCAACCTCCAGGGGGTGGGAAGCCAAGAGACCCAGTACTTC
cdr3_aa: CASNLQGVGSQETQYF

v_call: TRBV19
clone_size: NA
j_call: TRBJ1-4
d_call: NA
cdr3_nt: TGTGCCAGTAGGACAAGAGAGAATGAAAAACTGTTTTTT
cdr3_aa: CASRTRENEKLFF

v_call: TRBV5-1
clone_size: once
j_call: TRBJ2-1
d_call: TRBD2
cdr3_nt: TGCGCCAGCAGCTGGGGGACTAGCGGGGTCTTCAATGAGCAGTTCTTC
cdr3_aa: CASSWGTSGVFNEQFF

v_call: TRBV4-1
clone_size: NA
j_call: TRBJ2-7
d_call: TRBD2
cdr3_nt: TGCGCCAGCAGCCAAGGGCTAGCGGACGTCTCCTACGAGCAGTACTTC
cdr3_aa: CASSQGLADVSYEQYF

v_call: TRBV4-3
clone_size: NA
j_call: TRBJ2-5
d_call: TRBD2
cdr3_nt: TGCGCCAGCAGCCTCGGGGGGGGGACCCAGTACTTC
cdr3_aa: CASSLGGGTQYF

v_call: TRBV18
clone_size: NA
j_call: TRBJ2-3
d_call: NA
cdr3_nt: TGTGCCAGCTCAGCTGAAGATACGCAGTATTTT
cdr3_aa: CASSAEDTQYF

v_call: TRBV29-1
clone_size: once
j_call: TRBJ1-3
d_call: NA
cdr3_nt: TGCAGCGTTGCCTTCGGGAATGGAAACACCATATATTTT
cdr3_aa: CSVAFGNGNTIYF

v_call: TRBV11-2
clone_size: once
j_call: TRBJ2-1
d_call: NA
cdr3_nt: TGTGCCAGCAGCTCACAGGGGGGGAATGAGCAGTTCTTC
cdr3_aa: CASSSQGGNEQFF